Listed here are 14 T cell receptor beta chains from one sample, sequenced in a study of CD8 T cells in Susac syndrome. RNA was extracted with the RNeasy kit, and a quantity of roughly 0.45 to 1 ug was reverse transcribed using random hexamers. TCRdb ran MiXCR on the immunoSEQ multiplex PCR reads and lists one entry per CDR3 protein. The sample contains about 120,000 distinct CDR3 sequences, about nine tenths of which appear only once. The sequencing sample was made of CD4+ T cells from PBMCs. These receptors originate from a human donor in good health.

The CDR3 sequence: CASSQDRTSGRAENTDTQYF. The CDR3 bases are TGCGCCAGCAGCCAAGACCGGACTAGCGGGAGGGCTGAGAACACAGATACGCAGTATTTT. This chain links TRBV4-3 with TRBJ2-3; TRBD2 agrees at 15 bases. The V gene end was trimmed by 0 bases and the J gene end by 2 bases; junction bases not matched to a gene: 9. Germline V gives CDR1 LGHNA, CDR2 YSLEER. The length of the CDR3 is 20 residues.

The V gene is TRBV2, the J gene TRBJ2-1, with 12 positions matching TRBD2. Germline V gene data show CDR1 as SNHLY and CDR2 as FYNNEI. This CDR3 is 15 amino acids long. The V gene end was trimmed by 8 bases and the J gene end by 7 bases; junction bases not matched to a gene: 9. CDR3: CASRATSGSTNEQFF. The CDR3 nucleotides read TGTGCCAGCCGAGCGACTAGCGGGAGTACGAATGAGCAGTTCTTC.

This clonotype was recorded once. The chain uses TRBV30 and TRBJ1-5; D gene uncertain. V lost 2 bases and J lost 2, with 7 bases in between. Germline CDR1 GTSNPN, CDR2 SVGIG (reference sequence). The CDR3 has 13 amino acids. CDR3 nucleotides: TGTGCCTGGAGTCCTCAGGGCAATCAGCCCCAGCATTTT. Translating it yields CAWSPQGNQPQHF.

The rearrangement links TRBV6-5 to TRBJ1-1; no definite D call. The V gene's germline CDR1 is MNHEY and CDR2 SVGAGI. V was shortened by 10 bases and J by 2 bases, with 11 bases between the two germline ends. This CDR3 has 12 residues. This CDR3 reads CATGWGNTEAFF. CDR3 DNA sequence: TGTGCCACGGGGTGGGGAAACACTGAAGCTTTCTTT.

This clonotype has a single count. The CDR3 is CASSYPGHTEAFF. The CDR3 DNA is TGTGCCAGCAGCTACCCTGGACACACTGAAGCTTTCTTT. The V gene is TRBV7-9, the J gene TRBJ1-1; D ambiguous. This CDR3 has 13 amino acids. Germline CDR1 SEHNR, CDR2 FQNEAQ (reference sequence). Trimming removed 4 bases from V and 3 bases from J, with 9 bases in between.

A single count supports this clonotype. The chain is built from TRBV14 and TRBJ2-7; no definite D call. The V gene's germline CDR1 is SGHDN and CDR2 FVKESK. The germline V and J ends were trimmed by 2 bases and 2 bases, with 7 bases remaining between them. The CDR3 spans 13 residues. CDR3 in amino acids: CASSQFAAYEQYF. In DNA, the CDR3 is TGTGCCAGCAGCCAATTCGCAGCCTACGAGCAGTACTTC.

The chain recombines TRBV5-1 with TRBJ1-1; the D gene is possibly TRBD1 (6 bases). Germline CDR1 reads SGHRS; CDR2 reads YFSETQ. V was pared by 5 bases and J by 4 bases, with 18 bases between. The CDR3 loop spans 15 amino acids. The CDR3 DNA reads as TGCGCCAGCAGTACAACCGGAGGGGGGACCACTGAAGCTTTCTTT. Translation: CASSTTGGGTTEAFF.

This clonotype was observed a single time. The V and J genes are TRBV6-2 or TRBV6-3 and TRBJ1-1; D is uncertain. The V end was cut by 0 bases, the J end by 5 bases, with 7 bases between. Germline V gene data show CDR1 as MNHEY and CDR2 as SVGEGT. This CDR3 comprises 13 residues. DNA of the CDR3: TGTGCCAGCAGTTACTCTCAAAGAACTGAAGCTTTCTTT. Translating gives CASSYSQRTEAFF.

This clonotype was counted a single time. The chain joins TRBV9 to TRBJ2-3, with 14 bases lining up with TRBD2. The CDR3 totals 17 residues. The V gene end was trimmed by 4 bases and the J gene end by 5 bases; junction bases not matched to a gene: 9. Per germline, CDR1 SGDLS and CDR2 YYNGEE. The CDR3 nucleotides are TGTGCCAGCAGCTCTGACGCCGGGACTAGCGGGAGAGATACGCAGTATTTT. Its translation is CASSSDAGTSGRDTQYF.

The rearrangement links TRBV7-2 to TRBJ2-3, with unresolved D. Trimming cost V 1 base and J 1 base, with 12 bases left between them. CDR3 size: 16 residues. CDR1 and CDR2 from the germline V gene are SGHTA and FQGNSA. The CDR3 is CASSLGGRPRTDTQYF. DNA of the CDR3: TGTGCCAGCAGCTTAGGAGGTCGGCCCCGCACAGATACGCAGTATTTT.

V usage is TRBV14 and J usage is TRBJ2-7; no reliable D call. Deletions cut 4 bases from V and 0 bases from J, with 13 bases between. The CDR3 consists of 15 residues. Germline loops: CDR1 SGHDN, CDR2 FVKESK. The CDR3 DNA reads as TGTGCCAGCAGCCCCCGCCTTTACAGCTCCTACGAGCAGTACTTC. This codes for CASSPRLYSSYEQYF.

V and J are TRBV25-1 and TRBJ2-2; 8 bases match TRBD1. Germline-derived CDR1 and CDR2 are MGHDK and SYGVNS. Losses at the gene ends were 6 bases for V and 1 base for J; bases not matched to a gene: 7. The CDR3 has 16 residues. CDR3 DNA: TGTGCCAGCAGCCCCAAGGGGACAGGGAACACCGGGGAGCTGTTTTTT. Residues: CASSPKGTGNTGELFF.

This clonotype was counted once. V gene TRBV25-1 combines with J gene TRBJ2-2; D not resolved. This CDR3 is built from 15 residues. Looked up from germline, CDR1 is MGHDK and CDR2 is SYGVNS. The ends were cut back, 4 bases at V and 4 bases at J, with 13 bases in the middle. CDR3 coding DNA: TGTGCCAGCAGTGGAATAGGCCTTAGCACCGGGGAGCTGTTTTTT. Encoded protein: CASSGIGLSTGELFF. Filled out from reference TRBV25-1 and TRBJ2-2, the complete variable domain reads EADIYQTPRYLVIGTGKKITLECSQTMGHDKMYWYQQDPGMELHLIHYSYGVNSTEKGDLSSESTVSRIRTEHFPLTLESARPSHTSQYLCASSGIGLSTGELFFGEGSRLTVL.

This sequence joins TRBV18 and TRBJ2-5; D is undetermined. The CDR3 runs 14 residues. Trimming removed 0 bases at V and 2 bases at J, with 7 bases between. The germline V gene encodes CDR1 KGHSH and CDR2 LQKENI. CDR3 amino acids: CASSPPQKQETQYF. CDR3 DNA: TGTGCCAGCTCACCACCCCAGAAACAAGAGACCCAGTACTTC. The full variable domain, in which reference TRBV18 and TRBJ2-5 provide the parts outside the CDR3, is NAGVMQNPRHLVRRRGQEARLRCSPMKGHSHVYWYRQLPEEGLKFMVYLQKENIIDESGMPKERFSAEFPKEGPSILRIQQVVRGDSAAYFCASSPPQKQETQYFGPGTRLLVL.